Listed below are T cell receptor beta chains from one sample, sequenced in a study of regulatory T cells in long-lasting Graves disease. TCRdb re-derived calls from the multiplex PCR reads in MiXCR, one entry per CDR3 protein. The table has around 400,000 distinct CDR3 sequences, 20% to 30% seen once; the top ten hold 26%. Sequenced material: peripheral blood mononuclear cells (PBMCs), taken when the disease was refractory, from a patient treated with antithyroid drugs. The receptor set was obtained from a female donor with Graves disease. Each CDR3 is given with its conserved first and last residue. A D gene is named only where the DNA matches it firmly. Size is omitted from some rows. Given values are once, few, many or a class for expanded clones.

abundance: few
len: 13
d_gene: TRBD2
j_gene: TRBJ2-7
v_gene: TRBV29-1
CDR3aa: CSVGTSGTVEQYF
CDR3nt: TGCAGCGTAGGGACTAGCGGGACGGTTGAGCAGTACTTC

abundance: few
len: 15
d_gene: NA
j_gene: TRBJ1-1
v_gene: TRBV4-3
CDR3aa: CASSQDAALNTEAFF
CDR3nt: TGCGCCAGCAGCCAAGATGCGGCGTTAAACACTGAAGCTTTCTTT

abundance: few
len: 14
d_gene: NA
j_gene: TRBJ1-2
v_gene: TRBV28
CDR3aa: CASSYSGRGYGYTF
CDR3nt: TGTGCCAGCAGTTACTCCGGCAGGGGCTATGGCTACACCTTC

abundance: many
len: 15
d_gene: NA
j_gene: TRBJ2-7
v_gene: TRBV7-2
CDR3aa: CASSLFGQPNYEQYF
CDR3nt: TGTGCCAGCAGCTTATTCGGACAGCCGAACTACGAGCAGTACTTC

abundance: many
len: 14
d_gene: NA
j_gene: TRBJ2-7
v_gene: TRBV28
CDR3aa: CASSLSRARDEQYF
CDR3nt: TGTGCCAGCAGTTTAAGCAGAGCCAGAGACGAGCAGTACTTC

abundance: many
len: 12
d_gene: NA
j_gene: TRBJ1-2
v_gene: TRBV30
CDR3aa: CAWSGDTYGYTF
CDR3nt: TGTGCCTGGAGTGGGGACACCTATGGCTACACCTTC

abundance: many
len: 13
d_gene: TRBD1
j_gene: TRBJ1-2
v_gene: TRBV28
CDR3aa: CASRPDREYGYTF
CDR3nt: TGTGCCAGCAGACCGGACAGGGAGTACGGCTACACCTTC

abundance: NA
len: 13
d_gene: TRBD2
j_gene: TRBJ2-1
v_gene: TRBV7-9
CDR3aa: CASMRLADNEQFF
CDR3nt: TGTGCCAGCATGCGACTAGCCGACAATGAGCAGTTCTTC

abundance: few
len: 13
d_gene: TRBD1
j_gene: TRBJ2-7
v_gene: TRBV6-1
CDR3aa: CASGGTGFSEQYF
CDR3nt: TGTGCCAGCGGTGGGACAGGGTTTTCCGAGCAGTACTTC

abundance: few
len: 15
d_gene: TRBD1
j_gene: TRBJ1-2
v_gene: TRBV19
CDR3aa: CASLPRTGNRHGYTF
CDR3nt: TGTGCCAGTCTACCGAGGACAGGGAATCGGCATGGCTACACCTTC

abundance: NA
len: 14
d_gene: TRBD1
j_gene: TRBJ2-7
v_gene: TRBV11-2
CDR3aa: CASSPPGTGTEQYF
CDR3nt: TGTGCCAGCAGCCCCCCCGGGACAGGGACCGAGCAGTACTTC

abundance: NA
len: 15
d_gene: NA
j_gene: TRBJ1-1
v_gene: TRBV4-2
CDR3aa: CASSRPGISNTEAFF
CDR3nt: TGTGCCAGCAGCCGCCCCGGGATTTCTAACACTGAAGCTTTCTTT

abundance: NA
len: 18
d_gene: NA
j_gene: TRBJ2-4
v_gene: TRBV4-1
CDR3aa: CASSQGQVLARAKNIQYF
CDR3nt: TGCGCCAGCAGCCAAGGTCAGGTACTGGCGCGAGCCAAAAACATTCAGTACTTC

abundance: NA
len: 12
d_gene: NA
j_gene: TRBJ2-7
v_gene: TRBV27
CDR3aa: CASTSQQNEQYF
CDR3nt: TGTGCCAGCACCTCCCAACAAAACGAGCAGTACTTC

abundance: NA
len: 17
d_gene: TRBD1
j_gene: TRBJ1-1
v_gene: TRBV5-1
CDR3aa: CASSLRTGGISNNEAFF
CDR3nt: TGCGCCAGCAGCTTGCGGACAGGGGGGATTTCGAACAATGAAGCTTTCTTT

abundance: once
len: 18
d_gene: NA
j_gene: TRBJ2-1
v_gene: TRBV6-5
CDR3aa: CASSYSRSAGISYNEQFF
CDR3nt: TGTGCCAGCAGTTACTCGAGGTCAGCGGGCATATCCTACAATGAGCAGTTCTTC

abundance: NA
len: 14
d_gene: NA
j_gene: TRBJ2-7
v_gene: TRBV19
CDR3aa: CASSIILGSDEQYF
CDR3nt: TGTGCCAGTAGTATTATACTAGGGTCGGACGAGCAGTACTTC